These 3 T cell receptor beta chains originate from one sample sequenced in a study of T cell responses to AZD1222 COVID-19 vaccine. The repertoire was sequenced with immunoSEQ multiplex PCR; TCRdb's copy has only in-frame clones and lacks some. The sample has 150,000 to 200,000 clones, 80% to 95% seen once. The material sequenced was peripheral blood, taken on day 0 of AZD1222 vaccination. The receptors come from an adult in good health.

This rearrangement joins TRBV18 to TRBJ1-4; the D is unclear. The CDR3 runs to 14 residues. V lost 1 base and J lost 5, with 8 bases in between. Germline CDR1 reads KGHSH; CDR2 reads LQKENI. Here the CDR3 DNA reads TGTGCCAGCTCACCACAGGGAATGAATGAAAAACTGTTTTTT. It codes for CASSPQGMNEKLFF.

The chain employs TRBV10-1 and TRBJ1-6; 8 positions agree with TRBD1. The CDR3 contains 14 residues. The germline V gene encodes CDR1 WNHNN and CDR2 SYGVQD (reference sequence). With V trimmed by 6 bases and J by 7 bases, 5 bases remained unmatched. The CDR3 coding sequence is TGCGCCAGCAGCGACGGGACAGGCAATTCACCCCTCCACTTT. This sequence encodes CASSDGTGNSPLHF.

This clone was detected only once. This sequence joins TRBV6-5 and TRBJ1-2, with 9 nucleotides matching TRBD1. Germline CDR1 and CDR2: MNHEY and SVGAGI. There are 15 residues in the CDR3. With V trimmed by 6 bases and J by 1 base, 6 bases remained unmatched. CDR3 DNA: TGTGCCAGCAGGCTTGGGACAGGGCTTAACTATGGCTACACCTTC. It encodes CASRLGTGLNYGYTF.